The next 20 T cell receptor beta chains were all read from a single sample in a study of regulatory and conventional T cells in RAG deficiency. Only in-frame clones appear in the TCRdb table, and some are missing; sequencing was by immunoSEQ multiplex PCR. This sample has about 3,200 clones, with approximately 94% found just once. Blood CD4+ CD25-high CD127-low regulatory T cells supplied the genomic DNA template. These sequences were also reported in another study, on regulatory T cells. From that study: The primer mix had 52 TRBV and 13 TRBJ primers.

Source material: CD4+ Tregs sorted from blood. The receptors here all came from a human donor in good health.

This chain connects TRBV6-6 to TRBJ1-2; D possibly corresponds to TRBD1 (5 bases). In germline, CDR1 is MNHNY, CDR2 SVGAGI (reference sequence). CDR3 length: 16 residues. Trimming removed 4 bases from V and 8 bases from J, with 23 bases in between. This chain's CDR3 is CASSSSGGRTETGYTF. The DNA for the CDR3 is TGTGCCAGCAGTTCTTCTGGGGGGAGGACGGAGACGGGCTACACCTTC.

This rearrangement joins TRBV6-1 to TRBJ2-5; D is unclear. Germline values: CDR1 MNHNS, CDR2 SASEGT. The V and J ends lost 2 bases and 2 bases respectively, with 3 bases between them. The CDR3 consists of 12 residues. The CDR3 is CASSEQQETQYF. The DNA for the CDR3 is TGTGCCAGCAGTGAACAGCAAGAGACCCAGTACTTC.

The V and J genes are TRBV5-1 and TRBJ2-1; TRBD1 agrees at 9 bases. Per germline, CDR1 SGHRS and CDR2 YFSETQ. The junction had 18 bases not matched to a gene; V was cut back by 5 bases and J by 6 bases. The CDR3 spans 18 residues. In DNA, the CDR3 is TGCGCCAGCAGTCATACCCCCGGGACAGGGTGGATGGGCAATGAGCAGTTCTTC. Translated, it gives CASSHTPGTGWMGNEQFF.

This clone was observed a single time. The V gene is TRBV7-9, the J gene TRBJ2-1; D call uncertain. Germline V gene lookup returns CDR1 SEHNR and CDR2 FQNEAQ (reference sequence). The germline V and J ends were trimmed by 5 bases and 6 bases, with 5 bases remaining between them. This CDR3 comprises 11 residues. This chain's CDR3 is CASSRANEQFF. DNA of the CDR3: TGTGCCAGCAGCCGGGCCAATGAGCAGTTCTTC.

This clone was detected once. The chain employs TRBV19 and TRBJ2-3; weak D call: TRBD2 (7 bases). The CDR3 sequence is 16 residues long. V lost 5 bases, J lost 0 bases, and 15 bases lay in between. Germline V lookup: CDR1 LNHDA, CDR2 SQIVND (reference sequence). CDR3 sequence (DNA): TGTGCCAGTAGTGAGACGGGGGGCCCGAGCACAGATACGCAGTATTTT. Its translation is CASSETGGPSTDTQYF.

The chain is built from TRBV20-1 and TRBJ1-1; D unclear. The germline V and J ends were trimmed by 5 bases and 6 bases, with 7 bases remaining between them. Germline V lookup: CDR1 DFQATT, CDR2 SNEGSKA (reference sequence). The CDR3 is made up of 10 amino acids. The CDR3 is CSAAKSEAFF. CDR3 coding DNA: TGCAGTGCTGCAAAATCTGAAGCTTTCTTT.

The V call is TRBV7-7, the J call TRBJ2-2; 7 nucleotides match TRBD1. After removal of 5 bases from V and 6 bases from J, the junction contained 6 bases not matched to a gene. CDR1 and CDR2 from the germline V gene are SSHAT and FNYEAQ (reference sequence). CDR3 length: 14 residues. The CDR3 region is CASSTTDRAGELFF. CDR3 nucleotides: TGTGCCAGCAGCACCACAGACAGGGCCGGGGAGCTGTTTTTT.

CDR3 loop: CASSSYKGLAYEQYF. The CDR3 nucleotides read TGTGCCAGCAGCTCCTATAAGGGGCTCGCCTACGAGCAGTACTTC. V is TRBV11-2 and J is TRBJ2-7; possible D gene TRBD1, 5 bases. Germline CDR1 and CDR2: SGHAT and FQNNGV. This CDR3 contains 15 residues. V was cut by 4 bases and J by 2 bases, with 15 bases left in between. The entire variable domain, with the rest obtained from reference TRBV11-2 and TRBJ2-7, is as follows: EAGVAQSPRYKIIEKRQSVAFWCNPISGHATLYWYQQILGQGPKLLIQFQNNGVVDDSQLPKDRFSAERLKGVDSTLKIQPAKLEDSAVYLCASSSYKGLAYEQYFGPGTRLTVT.

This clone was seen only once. CDR3 loop: CASSYADRKAFF. As DNA, the CDR3 is TGTGCCAGCAGTTACGCGGACAGGAAAGCTTTCTTT. V gene TRBV6-6 combines with J gene TRBJ1-1; TRBD1 matches at 7 bases. V lost 2 bases to trimming and J lost 9 bases; unmatched junction nucleotides: 3. In germline, CDR1 is MNHNY, CDR2 SVGAGI (reference sequence). The CDR3 runs to 12 residues.

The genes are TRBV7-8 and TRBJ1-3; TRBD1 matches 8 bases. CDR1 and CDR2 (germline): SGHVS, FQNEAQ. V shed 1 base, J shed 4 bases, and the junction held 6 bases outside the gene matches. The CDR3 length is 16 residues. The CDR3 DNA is TGTGCCAGCAGCTTAGGGGGACAGGCCTACGGAAACACCATATATTTT. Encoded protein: CASSLGGQAYGNTIYF.

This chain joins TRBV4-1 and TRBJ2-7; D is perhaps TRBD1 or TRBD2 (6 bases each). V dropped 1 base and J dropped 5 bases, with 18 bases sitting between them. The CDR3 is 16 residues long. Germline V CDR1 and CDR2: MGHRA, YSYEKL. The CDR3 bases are TGCGCCAGCAGCCAAGGTATCCGGGGGCTGGGGAACGAGCAGTACTTC. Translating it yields CASSQGIRGLGNEQYF.

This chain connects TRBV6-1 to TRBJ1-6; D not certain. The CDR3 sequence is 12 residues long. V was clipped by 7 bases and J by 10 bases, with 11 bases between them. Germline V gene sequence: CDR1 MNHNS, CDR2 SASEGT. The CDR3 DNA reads TGTGCCAGCAACCCGGATGGGTCACCCCTCCACTTT. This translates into CASNPDGSPLHF.

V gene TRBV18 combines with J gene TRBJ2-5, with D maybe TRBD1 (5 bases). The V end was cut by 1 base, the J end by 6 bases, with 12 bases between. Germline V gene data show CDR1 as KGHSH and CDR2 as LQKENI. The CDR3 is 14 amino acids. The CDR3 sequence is CASSPRGRDKTQYF. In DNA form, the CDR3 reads TGTGCCAGCTCACCACGAGGCAGGGATAAGACCCAGTACTTC.

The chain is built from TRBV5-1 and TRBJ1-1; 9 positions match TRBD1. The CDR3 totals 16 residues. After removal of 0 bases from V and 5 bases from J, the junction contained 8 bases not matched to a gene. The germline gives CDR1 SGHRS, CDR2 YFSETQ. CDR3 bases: TGCGCCAGCAGCTTGGATCTCCACAGGGGGCAGACTGAAGCTTTCTTT. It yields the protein CASSLDLHRGQTEAFF.

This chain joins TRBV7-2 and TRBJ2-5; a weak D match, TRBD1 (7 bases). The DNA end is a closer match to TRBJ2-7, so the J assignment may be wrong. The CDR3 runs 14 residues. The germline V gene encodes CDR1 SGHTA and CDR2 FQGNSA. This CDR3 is CASSSQGGSYEQYF. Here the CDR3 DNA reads TGTGCCAGCAGCTCCCAGGGGGGCTCCTACGAGCAGTACTTC.

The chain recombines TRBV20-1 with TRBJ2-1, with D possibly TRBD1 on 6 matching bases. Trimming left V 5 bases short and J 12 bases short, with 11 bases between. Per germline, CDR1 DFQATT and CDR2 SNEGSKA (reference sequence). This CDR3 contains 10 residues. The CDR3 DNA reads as TGCAGTGCTGAGGACAGATTGCAGTTCTTC. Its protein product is CSAEDRLQFF.

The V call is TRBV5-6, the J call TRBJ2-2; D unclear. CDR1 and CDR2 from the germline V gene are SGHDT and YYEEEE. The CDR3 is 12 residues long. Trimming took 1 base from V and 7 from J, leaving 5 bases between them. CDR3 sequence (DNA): TGTGCCAGCAGCTTGAGGGTCGGGGAGCTGTTTTTT. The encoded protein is CASSLRVGELFF.

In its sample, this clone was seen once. As DNA, the CDR3 is TGTGCCAGCTCACTACAGGGCGCAGATACGCAGTATTTT. Residues: CASSLQGADTQYF. The chain recombines TRBV18 with TRBJ2-3, with D tentatively TRBD1 (6 bases). CDR1 and CDR2 from the germline V gene are KGHSH and LQKENI. The CDR3 is 13 amino acids. Trimming shortened V by 4 bases and J by 4 bases, and 9 bases separated the two germline ends.

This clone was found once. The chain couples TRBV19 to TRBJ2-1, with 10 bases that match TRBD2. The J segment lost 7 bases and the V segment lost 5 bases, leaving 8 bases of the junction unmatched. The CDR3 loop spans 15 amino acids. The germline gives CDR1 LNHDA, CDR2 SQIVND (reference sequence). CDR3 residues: CASSQGAGGLNEQFF. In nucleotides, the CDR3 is TGTGCCAGTAGTCAAGGAGCGGGGGGGCTGAATGAGCAGTTCTTC.

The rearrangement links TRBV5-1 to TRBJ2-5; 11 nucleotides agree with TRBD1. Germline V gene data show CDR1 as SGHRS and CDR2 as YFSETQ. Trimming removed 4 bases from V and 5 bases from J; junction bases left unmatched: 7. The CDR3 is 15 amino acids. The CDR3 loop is CASSPRTGGRETQYF. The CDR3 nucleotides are TGCGCCAGCAGCCCCAGGACAGGGGGCCGTGAGACCCAGTACTTC.